These 20 T cell receptor beta chains were all obtained from the same sample, sequenced in a study of cytomegalovirus exposure and HLA in healthy donors. The PCR ran on 60 Vbeta and 13 Jbeta primers. The data were produced by immunoSEQ multiplex PCR, yet TCRdb's version contains in-frame clones alone and is incomplete. The data contain about 170,000 clones, 60% to 80% of them seen just once; the ten biggest clones take up roughly 6%. The material sequenced was PBMCs. These receptors originate from a man aged 35 to 55 in good health and CMV-seropositive.

The V call is TRBV5-1, the J call TRBJ2-1; 11 bases agree with TRBD1. Germline V CDR1 and CDR2: SGHRS, YFSETQ. J was trimmed by 6 bases and V by 4 bases; bases with no gene match: 3. The CDR3 contains 14 residues. The DNA of the CDR3 is TGCGCCAGCAGCAAGGGGACAGGGGGCAATGAGCAGTTCTTC. Translation gives CASSKGTGGNEQFF.

The genes are TRBV19 and TRBJ1-5; 7 positions agree with TRBD1. CDR3 length: 13 amino acids. CDR1 is LNHDA and CDR2 is SQIVND in the germline V gene (reference sequence). V shed 1 base, J shed 7 bases, and the junction held 1 base outside the gene matches. This chain's CDR3 is CASSIGQGQPQHF. The DNA of the CDR3 is TGTGCCAGTAGTATAGGACAGGGCCAGCCCCAGCATTTT.

This clone was detected only a few times. The V and J genes are TRBV5-1 and TRBJ2-5; 7 positions agree with TRBD1. V shed 4 bases and J 1 base; nucleotides not matched to a gene: 7. This CDR3 spans 15 amino acids. Germline V lookup: CDR1 SGHRS, CDR2 YFSETQ. The CDR3 coding sequence is TGCGCCAGCAGCAGCGGACAGGCCTTCCAAGAGACCCAGTACTTC. Its protein product is CASSSGQAFQETQYF.

V gene TRBV6-1 combines with J gene TRBJ1-2; TRBD1 matches at 8 bases. Germline-derived CDR1 and CDR2 are MNHNS and SASEGT. V dropped 4 bases and J dropped 4; count of bases not matched to a gene: 5. The CDR3 length is 14 residues. The CDR3 DNA is TGTGCCAGCAGTGGCGGGACAGGACGCTATGGCTACACCTTC. It is translated as CASSGGTGRYGYTF.

V and J are TRBV29-1 and TRBJ1-2; maybe TRBD1 (5 bases). V lost 5 bases, J lost 6 bases, and 16 bases lay in between. Looked up from germline, CDR1 is SQVTM and CDR2 is ANQGSEA. The CDR3 is 13 residues long. This chain's CDR3 is CSVLYGGTNGYTF. In nucleotides, the CDR3 is TGCAGCGTTCTCTACGGAGGGACCAATGGCTACACCTTC. The complete variable domain, with remaining parts taken from reference TRBV29-1 and TRBJ1-2, reads SAVISQKPSRDICQRGTSLTIQCQVDSQVTMMFWYRQQPGQSLTLIATANQGSEATYESGFVIDKFPISRPNLTFSTLTVSNMSPEDSSIYLCSVLYGGTNGYTFGSGTRLTVV.

The chain joins TRBV15 to TRBJ2-7; TRBD2 matches 9 bases. V dropped 6 bases and J dropped 2; count of bases not matched to a gene: 5. The CDR3 runs 14 residues. Germline V lookup: CDR1 LNHNV, CDR2 YYDKDF (reference sequence). For the CDR3, the DNA is TGTGCCACCAGTCGAGCGGGAGGCCCCTACGAGCAGTACTTC. It codes for CATSRAGGPYEQYF.

This chain links TRBV9 with TRBJ2-1; D might be TRBD2 (6 bases). The germline V gene encodes CDR1 SGDLS and CDR2 YYNGEE. The CDR3 length is 16 residues. Trimming pared 4 bases from V and 6 bases from J, leaving 20 bases between. The chain's CDR3 is CASSPDTTRRANEQFF. The CDR3 DNA reads TGTGCCAGCAGCCCCGACACGACTAGAAGGGCCAATGAGCAGTTCTTC.

The rearrangement uses TRBV5-1 and TRBJ1-1; 8 bases fit TRBD1. This CDR3 contains 14 residues. The V segment lost 4 bases and the J segment 1 base; nucleotides outside the gene matches: 3. From germline, CDR1 is SGHRS and CDR2 YFSETQ. The CDR3 DNA reads TGCGCCAGCAGCGCGGGACAGGAGAACACTGAAGCTTTCTTT. Translating it yields CASSAGQENTEAFF.

The genes are TRBV5-6 and TRBJ2-5; maybe TRBD1 (5 bases). Looked up from germline, CDR1 is SGHDT and CDR2 is YYEEEE. CDR3 size: 13 residues. Trimming stripped 2 bases from V and 1 base from J, with 6 bases between. CDR3 DNA: TGTGCCAGCAGCTTTAGGGGCCAAGAGACCCAGTACTTC. Its translation: CASSFRGQETQYF. The entire variable domain, with the rest obtained from reference TRBV5-6 and TRBJ2-5, is as follows: DAGVTQSPTHLIKTRGQQVTLRCSPKSGHDTVSWYQQALGQGPQFIFQYYEEEERQRGNFPDRFSGHQFPNYSSELNVNALLLGDSALYLCASSFRGQETQYFGPGTRLLVL.

CDR3 loop: CASSPKSGQGSSGANVLTF. DNA of the CDR3: TGCGCCAGCAGCCCTAAATCGGGACAGGGGTCCTCTGGGGCCAACGTCCTGACTTTC. This chain uses TRBV4-1 with TRBJ2-6; 10 nucleotides agree with TRBD1. CDR1 and CDR2 (germline): MGHRA, YSYEKL. Unmatched junction bases numbered 9, after V lost 4 bases and J lost 0 bases. CDR3 size: 19 residues.

This clone was detected only a few times. The rearrangement links TRBV6-1 to TRBJ1-5; no clear D gene. CDR1 and CDR2 from the germline V gene are MNHNS and SASEGT. The CDR3 spans 15 residues. The V end was cut by 5 bases, the J end by 0 bases, with 11 bases between. The CDR3 DNA reads as TGTGCCAGCAGTTTCTACAGTGATAGCAATCAGCCCCAGCATTTT. Residues: CASSFYSDSNQPQHF.

This clone was seen a few times. V gene TRBV5-1 combines with J gene TRBJ1-2, with D uncertain. Deletions cut 0 bases from V and 9 bases from J, with 15 bases between. The germline V gene encodes CDR1 SGHRS and CDR2 YFSETQ. This CDR3 contains 14 residues. This CDR3 is CASSLGELSPSYTF. In DNA, the CDR3 is TGCGCCAGCAGCTTGGGCGAGCTTTCCCCTAGCTACACCTTC.

The V and J genes are TRBV7-9 and TRBJ2-1, with D perhaps matching TRBD2 (5 bases). The V end lost 2 bases, the J end lost 7 bases, and 6 bases lay between the germline ends. The germline V gene has CDR1 SEHNR and CDR2 FQNEAQ (reference sequence). The CDR3 covers 12 residues. Here the CDR3 DNA reads TGTGCCAGCAGCTTAACTAGGAATGAGCAGTTCTTC. This codes for CASSLTRNEQFF.

The chain is built from TRBV6-6 and TRBJ2-7; 9 nucleotides line up with TRBD2. Germline lookup yields CDR1 MNHNY and CDR2 SVGAGI (reference sequence). V shed 5 bases, J shed 4 bases, and the junction held 6 bases outside the gene matches. The CDR3 loop spans 14 amino acids. The CDR3 here is CASSVPSGIYEQYF. The CDR3 bases are TGTGCCAGCAGTGTTCCTAGCGGGATTTACGAGCAGTACTTC.

This chain joins TRBV5-4 and TRBJ2-1, with 7 bases that match TRBD2. The junction had 3 bases not matched to a gene; V was cut back by 3 bases and J by 0 bases. The germline V gene has CDR1 SGHNT and CDR2 YYREEE (reference sequence). This CDR3 has 15 amino acids. CDR3 loop: CASSSLAVSYNEQFF. CDR3 bases: TGTGCCAGCAGCTCGCTAGCGGTCTCCTACAATGAGCAGTTCTTC.

The V and J genes are TRBV18 and TRBJ2-7, with 12 bases aligning to TRBD2. The CDR3 spans 14 residues. Trimming took 6 bases from V and 2 from J; bases not matched to a gene: 2. Looked up from germline, CDR1 is KGHSH and CDR2 is LQKENI. CDR3 sequence reads: CASSRTSGAYEQYF. In DNA form, the CDR3 reads TGTGCCAGCTCTCGGACTAGCGGGGCCTACGAGCAGTACTTC. Full variable domain (remainder filled in from reference TRBV18 and TRBJ2-7): NAGVMQNPRHLVRRRGQEARLRCSPMKGHSHVYWYRQLPEEGLKFMVYLQKENIIDESGMPKERFSAEFPKEGPSILRIQQVVRGDSAAYFCASSRTSGAYEQYFGPGTRLTVT.

The chain is built from TRBV29-1 and TRBJ1-5, with 7 bases identical to TRBD1. V lost 0 bases, J lost 9 bases, and 5 bases stayed unmatched. Germline CDR1 reads SQVTM; CDR2 reads ANQGSEA. The CDR3 is made up of 13 amino acids. Written as DNA, the CDR3 is TGCAGCGTTGAAGAGGTGACAGGGAGGCCCCAGCATTTT. Encoded protein: CSVEEVTGRPQHF.

The chain joins TRBV28 to TRBJ2-4; TRBD1 matches 8 bases. The junction had 9 bases not matched to a gene; V was cut back by 5 bases and J by 6 bases. CDR3 length equals 15 residues. CDR1 is MDHEN and CDR2 is SYDVKM in the germline V gene. This chain's CDR3 is CASSRTGTEGNIQYF. As DNA, the CDR3 is TGTGCCAGCAGTCGGACAGGGACGGAAGGAAACATTCAGTACTTC.

This clone was recorded once. The chain carries TRBV6-6 and TRBJ2-1; TRBD2 agrees at 8 bases. CDR1 and CDR2 from the germline V gene are MNHNY and SVGAGI (reference sequence). The CDR3 is 15 amino acids. With 6 bases clipped from V and 2 bases from J, the junction kept 6 bases outside the gene matches. The CDR3 sequence is CASSPGTRTYNEQFF. CDR3 coding DNA: TGTGCCAGCAGCCCCGGGACTAGGACCTACAATGAGCAGTTCTTC.

The rearrangement joins TRBV7-2 to TRBJ2-5, with 9 bases fitting TRBD2. CDR1 SGHTA and CDR2 FQGNSA come from the germline V gene. The length of the CDR3 is 15 residues. Germline trimming cut 5 bases from V and 5 bases from J; bases unmatched to any gene: 9. The CDR3 loop is CASSPQVAGDETQYF. DNA of the CDR3: TGTGCCAGCAGCCCCCAGGTAGCGGGAGACGAGACCCAGTACTTC.